The 6 T cell receptor beta chains in this list originate from one sample, sequenced in a study. MiXCR, run by TCRdb on the reads, gives a single entry per CDR3 protein. Altogether 6,500 to 9,000 distinct CDR3 sequences are present, roughly 32% being singletons, with the ten largest covering about a fifth. Sequencing was carried out using blood. Source of these receptors: a human donor.

By share of the sample, this clonotype is medium-sized (0.01 to 0.1%). This chain links TRBV4-2 with TRBJ2-1; D is ambiguous. V was trimmed by 0 bases and J by 0 bases, leaving 9 bases between them. The germline CDR1 and CDR2 sequences are LGHNA and YNFKEQ. CDR3 length: 16 residues. For the CDR3, the DNA is TGTGCCAGCAGCCAAGATAAGTTGAGCTCCTACAATGAGCAGTTCTTC. It yields the protein CASSQDKLSSYNEQFF.

This chain uses TRBV29-1 with TRBJ2-5; weak D call: TRBD1 (5 bases). The CDR3 sequence is 14 residues long. V was shortened by 5 bases and J by 5 bases, with 18 bases between the two germline ends. Germline loops: CDR1 SQVTM, CDR2 ANQGSEA. CDR3 nucleotide sequence: TGCAGCGTTTTTGGTACGACAGTGGGGGAGACCCAGTACTTC. It is translated as CSVFGTTVGETQYF.

By sample fraction, this clonotype is medium-sized (0.01 to 0.1%). This sequence joins TRBV6-2 or TRBV6-3 and TRBJ2-3; D uncertain. This CDR3 spans 12 amino acids. CDR1 and CDR2 from the germline V gene are MNHEY and SVGEGT. Trimming stripped 4 bases from V and 6 bases from J, with 8 bases between. CDR3 amino acids: CASSSMGDTQYF. CDR3 nucleotide sequence: TGTGCCAGCAGTTCAATGGGGGATACGCAGTATTTT.

The chain couples TRBV6-4 to TRBJ2-1; D remains unclear. CDR3 length: 14 residues. Trimming left V 8 bases short and J 12 bases short, with 23 bases between. Germline CDR1 and CDR2: MRHNA and SNTAGT. This CDR3 reads CASSKGEDTDTQFF. The CDR3 DNA follows: TGTGCCAGCTCGAAAGGTGAAGACACAGATACGCAGTTCTTC.

Within the sample, this clonotype is medium-sized. The J gene is TRBJ2-1, the V gene TRBV29-1; a possible D gene is TRBD2 (6 bases). CDR3 length equals 14 residues. Trimming removed 5 bases at V and 0 bases at J, with 11 bases between. In germline, CDR1 is SQVTM, CDR2 ANQGSEA. The CDR3 bases are TGCAGCGTTTCGGGACTCACCTCCTACAATGAGCAGTTCTTC. This gives the protein CSVSGLTSYNEQFF.

By proportion, this clonotype is medium-sized. The chain has TRBV29-1 and TRBJ1-2; a possible D gene is TRBD1 (6 bases). The CDR3 has 15 residues. Germline loops: CDR1 SQVTM, CDR2 ANQGSEA. With 3 bases removed from V and 8 bases from J, the gap between germline ends came to 22 bases. CDR3 protein: CSVDVITGQSGGYTF. CDR3 DNA sequence: TGCAGCGTTGATGTAATTACAGGGCAGTCGGGCGGCTACACCTTC.